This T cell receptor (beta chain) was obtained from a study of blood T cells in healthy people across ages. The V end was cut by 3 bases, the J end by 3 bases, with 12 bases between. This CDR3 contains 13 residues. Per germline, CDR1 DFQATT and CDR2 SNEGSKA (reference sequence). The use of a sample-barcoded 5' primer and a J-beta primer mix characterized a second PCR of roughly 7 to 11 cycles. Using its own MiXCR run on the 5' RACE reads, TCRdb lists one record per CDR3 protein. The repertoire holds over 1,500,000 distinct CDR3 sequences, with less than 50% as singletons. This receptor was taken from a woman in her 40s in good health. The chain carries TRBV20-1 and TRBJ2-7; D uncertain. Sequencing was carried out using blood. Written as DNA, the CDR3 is TGCAGTGCTAGGGCGAGGCCCATCTACGAGCAGTACTTC. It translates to CSARARPIYEQYF.